There are a few counts of the clone carrying this TCR beta chain. MiXCR, applied by TCRdb to the 5' RACE reads, yields one record per CDR3 protein. In the table there are fewer than 85,000 distinct CDR3 sequences, around a tenth of which are singletons. This record comes from a study of early T cells in non-severe SARS-CoV-2 infection. This CDR3 comprises 14 residues. Germline V gives CDR1 SNHLY, CDR2 FYNNEI. Trimming removed 6 bases at V and 3 bases at J, with 15 bases between. The clonotype was recovered from an adult who was a healthcare worker with PCR-confirmed SARS-CoV-2 infection or an uninfected control (not recorded which). The V call is TRBV2, the J call TRBJ2-7, with D perhaps TRBD1 (6 bases). The sequencing input was whole blood. As DNA, the CDR3 is TGTGCCAGCAGGACAACCCGGACAGACTACGAGCAGTACTTC. This encodes CASRTTRTDYEQYF.